Sequencing of this T cell receptor (beta chain) was carried out in a study of blood T cell repertoires in COVID-19. V dropped 7 bases and J dropped 7; count of bases not matched to a gene: 13. The CDR3 spans 15 residues. Germline CDR1 reads MNHEY; CDR2 reads SVGAGI. In the study's own analysis: Reference gene primer amplification yielded estimated nucleated cell counts. The data were produced by immunoSEQ multiplex PCR, yet TCRdb's version contains in-frame clones alone and is incomplete. D and trimming come from the DNA, and the V and J calls and clone size come from that table. Here the sample spans around 240,000 clones, approximately 84% being singletons.

The sequenced material came from peripheral blood. The receptor was derived from a woman of 80 years or more with acute or convalescent COVID-19. The chain uses TRBV6-5 and TRBJ2-1; 7 bases fit TRBD2. The CDR3 DNA follows: TGTGCCAGCACTCGCCCTGGACTAGATTCGAATGAGCAGTTCTTC. Its protein is CASTRPGLDSNEQFF.